Sequencing of this TCR beta chain was carried out in a study of T cell changes during pregnancy in multiple sclerosis. The J segment lost 8 bases and the V segment lost 2 bases, leaving 6 bases of the junction unmatched. This CDR3 is 14 amino acids long. Germline CDR1 SGHRS, CDR2 YFSETQ. TCRdb's table, derived via immunoSEQ multiplex PCR, lists solely in-frame clones and lacks some. The sample shows tens of thousands of clones, around 90% of them seen only once. The material was peripheral blood, obtained in the second trimester of pregnancy. This clonotype was obtained from a female donor with multiple sclerosis, enrolled in a pregnancy study. The V gene is TRBV5-1, the J gene TRBJ2-1; 8 nucleotides line up with TRBD2. The CDR3 reads CASSLGTSTHEQFF. In nucleotides, the CDR3 is TGCGCCAGCAGCTTAGGGACTAGTACCCATGAGCAGTTCTTC.